A single sample gave rise to the 7 T cell receptor beta chains below, sequenced in a study of blood T cells in healthy people across ages. Alongside a J-beta primer mix, a sample-barcoded 5' primer served in a second PCR lasting roughly 6 to 12 cycles. TCRdb re-derived calls from the 5' RACE reads in MiXCR, one entry per CDR3 protein. The sample carries roughly 900,000 distinct CDR3 sequences, 29% recorded once. Sample: blood. These receptors were obtained from a woman aged 80 or over in good health.

With respect to this clonotype: Possible read error: a much larger clone is one base away. J is TRBJ2-7 and V is TRBV6-2 or TRBV6-3, with D uncertain. CDR1 is MNHEY, CDR2 SVGEGT, per germline. V was cut by 2 bases and J by 10 bases, with 27 bases left in between. This CDR3 has 17 residues. CDR3 loop: CASSYGLGMDVQEAQYF. Written as DNA, the CDR3 is TGTGCCAGCAGTTACGGGCTGGGGATGGATGTCCAAGAGGCCCAGTACTTC.

The chain recombines TRBV10-3 with TRBJ1-2; D is ambiguous. The CDR3 covers 13 residues. V was trimmed by 3 bases and J by 8 bases, leaving 13 bases between them. CDR1 is ENHRY, CDR2 SYGVKD, per germline. This CDR3 reads CAISEEGIHGYTF. The CDR3 region has the DNA TGTGCCATCAGTGAAGAGGGTATCCACGGCTACACCTTC.

This chain uses TRBV4-3 with TRBJ1-4; TRBD1 matches at 9 bases. This CDR3 contains 18 residues. V was pared by 4 bases and J by 7 bases, with 16 bases of the junction left unmatched. CDR1 and CDR2 from the germline V gene are LGHNA and YSLEER. Here the CDR3 reads CASSREHRGRSEREKLFF. CDR3 in DNA: TGCGCCAGCAGCCGGGAGCACAGGGGGCGAAGTGAACGTGAAAAACTGTTTTTT.

Note on this clonotype: One base away lies a much larger clone, so this may be a sequencing read error. The chain combines TRBV20-1 with TRBJ2-5, with D maybe TRBD2 (6 bases). This CDR3 contains 15 residues. Germline values: CDR1 DFQATT, CDR2 SNEGSKA (reference sequence). V lost 1 base, J lost 7 bases, and 19 bases lay in between. The CDR3 DNA follows: TGCAGTGCTAGAGGCGGCTTGGGGCCCGGGGGGACCCAGTACTTC. This translates into CSARGGLGPGGTQYF.

This clonotype was found a few times. This could be a read error, since a much larger clone is one nucleotide away. The V call is TRBV7-9, the J call TRBJ2-4; D gene ambiguous. The DNA end favors TRBJ2-7, so the J call may be wrong. CDR1 is SEHNR, CDR2 FQNEAQ, per germline (reference sequence). The CDR3 covers 13 residues. As DNA, the CDR3 is TGTGCCAGCAGCTTAGAGGTCGACTACGAGCAGTACTTC. Translating it yields CASSLEVDYEQYF.

In its sample, this clonotype was seen many times. CDR3 sequence (DNA): TGTGCCAGCAGTTCGGACTGGTACGAGCAGTACTTC. This sequence encodes CASSSDWYEQYF. V usage is TRBV7-9 and J usage is TRBJ2-7, with a weak D call TRBD2 (5 bases). Per the germline V gene, CDR1 is SEHNR and CDR2 is FQNEAQ (reference sequence). Trimming shortened V by 6 bases and J by 4 bases, and 10 bases separated the two germline ends. The length of the CDR3 is 12 residues.

The sample holds many counts of this clonotype. The gene calls are TRBV20-1 and TRBJ2-7; 8 positions agree with TRBD1. V lost 4 bases, J lost 6 bases, and 11 bases stayed unmatched. The V gene's germline CDR1 is DFQATT and CDR2 SNEGSKA (reference sequence). CDR3 length: 14 amino acids. In nucleotides, the CDR3 is TGCAGTGCTAATCCCGGGACAGGAGGATCCGAGCAGTACTTC. It encodes CSANPGTGGSEQYF.